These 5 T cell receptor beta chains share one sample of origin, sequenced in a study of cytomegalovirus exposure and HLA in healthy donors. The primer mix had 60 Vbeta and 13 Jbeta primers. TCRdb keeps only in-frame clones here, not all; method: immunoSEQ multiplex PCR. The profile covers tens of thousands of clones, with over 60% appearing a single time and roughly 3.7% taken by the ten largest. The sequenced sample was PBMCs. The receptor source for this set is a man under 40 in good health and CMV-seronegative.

In nucleotides, the CDR3 is TGTGCCAGCAGTTTTCCCATCTCGGGGACACTGTCCTACGAGCAGTACTTC. This translates into CASSFPISGTLSYEQYF. The chain has TRBV28 and TRBJ2-7, with a weak D call TRBD1 (6 bases). The ends were cut back, 3 bases at V and 1 base at J, with 19 bases in the middle. The CDR3 spans 17 residues. Germline CDR1 MDHEN, CDR2 SYDVKM.

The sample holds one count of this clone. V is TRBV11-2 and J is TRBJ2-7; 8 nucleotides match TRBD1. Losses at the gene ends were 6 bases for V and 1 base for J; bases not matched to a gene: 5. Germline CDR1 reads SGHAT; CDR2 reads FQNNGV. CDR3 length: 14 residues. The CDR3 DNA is TGTGCCAGCAGATTACAGGGGGGATCCTACGAGCAGTACTTC. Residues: CASRLQGGSYEQYF.

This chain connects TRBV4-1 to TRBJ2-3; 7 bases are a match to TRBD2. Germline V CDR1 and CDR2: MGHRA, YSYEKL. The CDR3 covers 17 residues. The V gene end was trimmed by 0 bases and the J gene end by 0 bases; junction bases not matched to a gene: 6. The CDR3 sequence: CASSQEGGTSSTDTQYF. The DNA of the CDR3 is TGCGCCAGCAGCCAAGAGGGGGGGACCTCTAGCACAGATACGCAGTATTTT.

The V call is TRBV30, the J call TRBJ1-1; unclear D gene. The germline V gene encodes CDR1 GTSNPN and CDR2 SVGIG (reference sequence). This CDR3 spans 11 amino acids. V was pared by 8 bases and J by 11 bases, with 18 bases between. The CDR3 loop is CATDGRSGAFF. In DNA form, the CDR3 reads TGTGCCACCGATGGCAGGTCGGGGGCTTTCTTT.

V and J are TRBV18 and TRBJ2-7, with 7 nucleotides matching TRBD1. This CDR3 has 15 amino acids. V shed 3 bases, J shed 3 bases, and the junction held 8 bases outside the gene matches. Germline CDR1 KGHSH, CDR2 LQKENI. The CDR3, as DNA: TGTGCCAGCTCACCCCCCAGGACAGGAGGCTACGAGCAGTACTTC. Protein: CASSPPRTGGYEQYF.